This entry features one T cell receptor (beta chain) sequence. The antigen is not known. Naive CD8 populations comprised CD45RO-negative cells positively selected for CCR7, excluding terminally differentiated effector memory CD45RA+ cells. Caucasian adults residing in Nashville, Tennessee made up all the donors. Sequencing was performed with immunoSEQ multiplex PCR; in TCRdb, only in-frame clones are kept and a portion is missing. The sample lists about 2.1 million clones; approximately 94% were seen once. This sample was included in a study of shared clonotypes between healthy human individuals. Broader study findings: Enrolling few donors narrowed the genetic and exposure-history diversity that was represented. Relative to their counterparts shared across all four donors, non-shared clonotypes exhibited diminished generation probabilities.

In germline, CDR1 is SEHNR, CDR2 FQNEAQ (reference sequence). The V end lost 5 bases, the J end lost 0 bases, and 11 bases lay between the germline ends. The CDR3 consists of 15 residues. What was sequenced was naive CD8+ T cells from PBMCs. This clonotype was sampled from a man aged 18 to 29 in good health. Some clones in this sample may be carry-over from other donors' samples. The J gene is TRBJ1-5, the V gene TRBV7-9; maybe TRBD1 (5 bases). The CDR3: CASSGASYSNQPQHF. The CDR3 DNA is TGTGCCAGCAGCGGGGCCAGTTATAGCAATCAGCCCCAGCATTTT.